The next 18 T cell receptor beta chains were all read from a single sample in a study of CD8 T cells in Susac syndrome. RNA was extracted with the RNeasy kit, and a quantity of roughly 0.5 to 1 ug was reverse transcribed using random hexamers. TCRdb processed the immunoSEQ multiplex PCR reads anew with MiXCR; each CDR3 protein has one entry. The data contain roughly 200,000 distinct CDR3 sequences, roughly 92% of them singletons. Input material: CD4+ T cells from PBMCs. The receptors were sampled from a human donor in good health.

The chain couples TRBV5-1 to TRBJ1-2, with 7 bases fitting TRBD1. Per germline, CDR1 SGHRS and CDR2 YFSETQ. CDR3 size: 17 residues. Losses at the gene ends were 1 base for V and 3 bases for J; bases not matched to a gene: 12. The CDR3 DNA reads TGCGCCAGCAGCTTGCCCCCAGGGGGTATGGTCGACTATGGCTACACCTTC. Translation: CASSLPPGGMVDYGYTF.

The chain uses TRBV7-6 and TRBJ2-5; TRBD2 aligns across 7 bases. The CDR3 has 13 residues. V was clipped by 3 bases and J by 5 bases; unmatched bases: 3. Looked up from germline, CDR1 is SGHVS and CDR2 is FNYEAQ. CDR3 DNA sequence: TGTGCCAGCAGCTTCAGACTAGCTGAGACCCAGTACTTC. Encoded protein: CASSFRLAETQYF.

The rearrangement uses TRBV3-1 and TRBJ2-3; 10 bases are a match to TRBD2. CDR3 size: 17 residues. Germline lookup yields CDR1 LGHDT and CDR2 YNNKEL (reference sequence). The ends lost 0 bases at V and 5 bases at J; junction bases unmatched: 8. The CDR3 reads CASSQDSGLAGVDTQYF. In DNA form, the CDR3 reads TGTGCCAGCAGCCAAGATTCGGGTCTAGCGGGGGTAGATACGCAGTATTTT.

This chain links TRBV7-9 with TRBJ1-1, with 10 bases aligning to TRBD1. This CDR3 spans 15 amino acids. Trimming removed 5 bases from V and 9 bases from J; junction bases left unmatched: 12. Looked up from germline, CDR1 is SEHNR and CDR2 is FQNEAQ (reference sequence). In nucleotides, the CDR3 is TGTGCCAGCAGCCAGAGCTCCGGGACAGGGGAACAAGCTTTCTTT. Residues: CASSQSSGTGEQAFF. Variable domain in full (rest from reference TRBV7-9 and TRBJ1-1): DTGVSQNPRHKITKRGQNVTFRCDPISEHNRLYWYRQTLGQGPEFLTYFQNEAQLEKSRLLSDRFSAERPKGSFSTLEIQRTEQGDSAMYLCASSQSSGTGEQAFFGQGTRLTVV.

Here the CDR3 reads CASSFGTALYGYTF. CDR3 nucleotides: TGTGCCAGCAGCTTTGGGACAGCCCTCTATGGCTACACCTTC. The chain is built from TRBV7-2 and TRBJ1-2, with 7 positions matching TRBD1. Germline lookup yields CDR1 SGHTA and CDR2 FQGNSA. There are 14 residues in the CDR3. After removal of 3 bases from V and 4 bases from J, the junction contained 5 bases not matched to a gene.

The V and J genes are TRBV27 and TRBJ2-6; tentative D call: TRBD1 (6 bases). Germline assignment: CDR1 MNHEY and CDR2 SMNVEV (reference sequence). V was trimmed by 3 bases and J by 1 base, leaving 13 bases between them. This CDR3 comprises 17 residues. The CDR3 region is CASSLGALASGANVLTF. The CDR3 coding sequence is TGTGCCAGCAGTTTGGGGGCTCTCGCATCTGGGGCCAACGTCCTGACTTTC. The full variable domain, rest sourced from reference TRBV27 and TRBJ2-6, is EAQVTQNPRYLITVTGKKLTVTCSQNMNHEYMSWYRQDPGLGLRQIYYSMNVEVTDKGDVPEGYKVSRKEKRNFPLILESPSPNQTSLYFCASSLGALASGANVLTFGAGSRLTVL.

This sequence joins TRBV12-3 or TRBV12-4 and TRBJ1-6; the match to TRBD1 covers 8 bases. V gave up 5 bases and J gave up 9 bases; unmatched junction bases: 6. The length of the CDR3 is 14 residues. CDR3 loop: CASSLDRGASPLHF. Written as DNA, the CDR3 is TGTGCCAGCAGTCTAGACAGGGGAGCTTCACCCCTCCACTTT.

This sequence joins TRBV19 and TRBJ1-5, with 8 bases matching TRBD1. Germline CDR1 and CDR2: LNHDA and SQIVND (reference sequence). The J segment lost 7 bases and the V segment lost 7 bases, leaving 6 bases of the junction unmatched. The CDR3 consists of 13 residues. CDR3: CASTNRGGQPQHF. In DNA form, the CDR3 reads TGTGCCAGTACCAACAGGGGGGGCCAGCCCCAGCATTTT.

The rearrangement joins TRBV9 to TRBJ2-7; maybe TRBD1 (6 bases). Germline V gene data show CDR1 as SGDLS and CDR2 as YYNGEE. The V end lost 0 bases, the J end lost 0 bases, and 7 bases lay between the germline ends. This CDR3 is built from 14 residues. DNA of the CDR3: TGTGCCAGCAGCGTAGGGACAGTCTCCTACGAGCAGTACTTC. Its protein product is CASSVGTVSYEQYF.

V is TRBV11-1 and J is TRBJ1-1; tentative D call: TRBD1 (5 bases). V lost 5 bases to trimming and J lost 0 bases, with 10 bases between them. This CDR3 has 14 amino acids. Per the germline V gene, CDR1 is SGHAT and CDR2 is FQDESV (reference sequence). CDR3 loop: CASSPWGLNTEAFF. Written as DNA, the CDR3 is TGTGCCAGCAGCCCCTGGGGCCTGAACACTGAAGCTTTCTTT.

V and J are TRBV29-1 and TRBJ2-1; 7 nucleotides align to TRBD1. V shed 6 bases and J 6 bases; nucleotides not matched to a gene: 2. Germline CDR1 and CDR2: SQVTM and ANQGSEA. The CDR3 length is 11 residues. CDR3 bases: TGCAGCGTGAACAGGGGCAATGAGCAGTTCTTC. This sequence encodes CSVNRGNEQFF.

This chain uses TRBV6-2 or TRBV6-3 with TRBJ2-2; TRBD2 matches at 10 bases. The length of the CDR3 is 16 residues. Germline assignment: CDR1 MNHEY and CDR2 SVGEGT. J was trimmed by 0 bases and V by 7 bases; bases with no gene match: 5. CDR3 DNA: TGTGCCAGCAATGACCTAGCGGGGGCGAACACCGGGGAGCTGTTTTTT. This gives the protein CASNDLAGANTGELFF.

The V and J genes are TRBV28 and TRBJ1-2; D gene ambiguous. The CDR3 spans 11 residues. V dropped 7 bases and J dropped 8 bases, with 11 bases sitting between them. The germline CDR1 and CDR2 sequences are MDHEN and SYDVKM. This CDR3 is CASTTLSGYTF. CDR3 nucleotide sequence: TGTGCCAGCACCACATTATCCGGCTACACCTTC.

This chain connects TRBV5-1 to TRBJ1-1; perhaps TRBD1 as D (5 bases). Deletions cut 0 bases from V and 7 bases from J, with 13 bases between. Germline-derived CDR1 and CDR2 are SGHRS and YFSETQ. CDR3 length: 14 residues. The CDR3 DNA reads as TGCGCCAGCAGCTTGGAGGTCCAGGGAGGTGAAGCTTTCTTT. Protein product: CASSLEVQGGEAFF.

The V and J genes are TRBV9 and TRBJ2-3; unclear D gene. This CDR3 comprises 15 residues. CDR1 and CDR2 (germline): SGDLS, YYNGEE. Trimming pared 0 bases from V and 2 bases from J, leaving 10 bases between. CDR3 coding DNA: TGTGCCAGCAGCGTAGGATCCGGGTACACAGATACGCAGTATTTT. It encodes CASSVGSGYTDTQYF.

This chain uses TRBV23-1 with TRBJ2-1; TRBD1 is a possible D gene (6 bases). TRBV23-1 carries the ORF label, with uncertain function. This CDR3 has 18 residues. V lost 2 bases and J 9 bases, leaving 26 bases between the germline ends. The CDR3 here is CASSQDLGLLWTAPEQFF. The CDR3 DNA sequence: TGCGCCAGCAGTCAAGATCTTGGGCTATTATGGACAGCCCCTGAGCAGTTCTTC.

The rearrangement uses TRBV19 and TRBJ2-2, with a weak D call TRBD2 (6 bases). With 7 bases removed from V and 1 base from J, the gap between germline ends came to 7 bases. The CDR3 totals 13 residues. Germline values: CDR1 LNHDA, CDR2 SQIVND (reference sequence). The CDR3 bases are TGTGCCAGTAAGGGAGGGAACACCGGGGAGCTGTTTTTT. It encodes CASKGGNTGELFF. The full variable domain, completed using reference TRBV19 and TRBJ2-2, is DGGITQSPKYLFRKEGQNVTLSCEQNLNHDAMYWYRQDPGQGLRLIYYSQIVNDFQKGDIAEGYSVSREKKESFPLTVTSAQKNPTAFYLCASKGGNTGELFFGEGSRLTVL.

V is TRBV11-2 and J is TRBJ2-7; 7 bases line up with TRBD1. The CDR3 runs 15 residues. The V segment lost 5 bases and the J segment 0 bases; nucleotides outside the gene matches: 7. The germline CDR1 and CDR2 sequences are SGHAT and FQNNGV. Written as DNA, the CDR3 is TGTGCCAGCAGCCGACAGGGCCCCCGCTCCTACGAGCAGTACTTC. It specifies CASSRQGPRSYEQYF.